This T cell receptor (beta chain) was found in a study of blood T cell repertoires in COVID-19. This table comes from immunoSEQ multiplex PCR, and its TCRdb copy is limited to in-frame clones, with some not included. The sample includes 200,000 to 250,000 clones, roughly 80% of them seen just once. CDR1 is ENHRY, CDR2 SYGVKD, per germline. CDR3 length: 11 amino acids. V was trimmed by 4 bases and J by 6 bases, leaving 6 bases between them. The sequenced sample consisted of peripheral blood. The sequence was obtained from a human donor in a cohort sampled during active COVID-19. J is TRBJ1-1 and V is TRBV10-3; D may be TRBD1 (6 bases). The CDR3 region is CAISGTAEAFF. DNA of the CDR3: TGTGCCATCAGTGGGACAGCTGAAGCTTTCTTT.